This T cell receptor (beta chain) was sequenced in a study of PD-L1 blockade in urothelial cancer. Germline CDR1 reads SGHTA; CDR2 reads FQGNSA. The CDR3 is made up of 13 amino acids. Between the trimmed V and J ends, which lost 5 bases and 3 bases, there was a span of 8 bases. Documented time point: pretreatment peripheral blood. Libraries were prepared by immunoSEQ multiplex PCR; TCRdb keeps only in-frame clonotypes and omits some of them. The table has approximately 56,000 clones, less than 90% seen once. This chain joins TRBV7-2 and TRBJ1-5; D is undetermined. The material was PBMCs, obtained around atezolizumab (anti-PD-L1) treatment. The TCR comes from a man aged 65-85 years with urothelial cancer. The CDR3 region is CASSLDYNQPQHF. In nucleotides, the CDR3 is TGTGCCAGCAGCCTCGACTACAATCAGCCCCAGCATTTT. Based on the CDR3 plus reference TRBV7-2 and TRBJ1-5, the full variable domain is GAGVSQSPSNKVTEKGKDVELRCDPISGHTALYWYRQSLGQGLEFLIYFQGNSAPDKSGLPSDRFSAERTGGSVSTLTIQRTQQEDSAVYLCASSLDYNQPQHFGDGTRLSIL.